This T cell receptor beta chain came from a study of T-cell memory formation after mild COVID-19. This CDR3 has 14 residues. Germline V gene sequence: CDR1 SGHTA, CDR2 FQGNSA. V shed 0 bases and J 5 bases; nucleotides not matched to a gene: 3. TCRdb redid the calling of the 5' RACE reads with MiXCR, one entry per CDR3 protein. Of approximately 240,000 distinct CDR3 sequences listed, around 17% are singletons. The rearrangement uses TRBV7-2 and TRBJ2-5; TRBD2 agrees at 7 bases. Sequencing input: PBMCs or a T cell subset sorted from them (not recorded which). The clonotype comes from a man between 18 and 29 years old who had mild COVID-19 (a few samples of this study predate the infection). Cell type and time point are not known. CDR3 loop: CASSLAHGGETQYF. CDR3 DNA sequence: TGTGCCAGCAGCTTAGCACACGGGGGGGAGACCCAGTACTTC.